Here is one T cell receptor beta chain with its context. These data are taken from a study of blood T cell repertoires in COVID-19. Study context: The origin of the acute and convalescent COVID-19 samples was the United States, Italy and Spain.

CDR1 and CDR2 (germline): MNHEY, SMNVEV (reference sequence). The CDR3 loop spans 13 amino acids. Losses at the gene ends were 6 bases for V and 6 bases for J; bases not matched to a gene: 5. Some clones are missing from TCRdb's copy, which holds only in-frame ones; the method was immunoSEQ multiplex PCR. The table records approximately 41,000 clones, 88% of them present only once. This clonotype originated in a human donor in a cohort sampled during active COVID-19. The genes are TRBV27 and TRBJ1-2; 9 nucleotides align to TRBD1. The sequenced sample was peripheral blood. Here the CDR3 DNA reads TGTGCCAGCAGGGGGACAGGGCGTCATGGCTACACCTTC. This codes for CASRGTGRHGYTF.